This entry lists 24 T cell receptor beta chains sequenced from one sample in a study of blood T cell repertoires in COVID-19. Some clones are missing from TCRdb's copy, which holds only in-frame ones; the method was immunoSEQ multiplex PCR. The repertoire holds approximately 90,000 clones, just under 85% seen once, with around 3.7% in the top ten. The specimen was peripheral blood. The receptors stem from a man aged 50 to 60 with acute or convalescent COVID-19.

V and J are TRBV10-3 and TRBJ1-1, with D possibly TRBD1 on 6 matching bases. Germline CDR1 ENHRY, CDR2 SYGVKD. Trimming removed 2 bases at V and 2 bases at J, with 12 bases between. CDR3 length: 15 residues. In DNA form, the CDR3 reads TGTGCCATCAGTGAGCCGACAGGATTAAACACTGAAGCTTTCTTT. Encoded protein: CAISEPTGLNTEAFF.

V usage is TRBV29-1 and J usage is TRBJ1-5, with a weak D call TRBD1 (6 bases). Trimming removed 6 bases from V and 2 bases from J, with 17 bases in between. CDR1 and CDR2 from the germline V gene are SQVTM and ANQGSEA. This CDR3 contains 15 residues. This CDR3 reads CSVPGGPGGNQPQHF. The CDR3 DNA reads TGCAGCGTCCCCGGGGGGCCGGGGGGCAATCAGCCCCAGCATTTT.

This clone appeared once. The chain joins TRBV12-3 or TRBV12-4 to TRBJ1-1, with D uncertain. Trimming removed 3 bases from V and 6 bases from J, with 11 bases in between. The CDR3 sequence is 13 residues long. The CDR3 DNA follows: TGTGCCAGCAGTTTCTACGGAGGCGCTGAAGCTTTCTTT. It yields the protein CASSFYGGAEAFF.

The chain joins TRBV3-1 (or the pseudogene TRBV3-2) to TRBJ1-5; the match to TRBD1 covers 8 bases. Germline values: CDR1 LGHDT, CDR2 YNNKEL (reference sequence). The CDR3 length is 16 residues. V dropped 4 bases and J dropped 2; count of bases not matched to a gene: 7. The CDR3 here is CASSRHGQGGNQPQHF. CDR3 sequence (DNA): TGTGCCAGCAGCCGACACGGACAGGGCGGCAATCAGCCCCAGCATTTT.

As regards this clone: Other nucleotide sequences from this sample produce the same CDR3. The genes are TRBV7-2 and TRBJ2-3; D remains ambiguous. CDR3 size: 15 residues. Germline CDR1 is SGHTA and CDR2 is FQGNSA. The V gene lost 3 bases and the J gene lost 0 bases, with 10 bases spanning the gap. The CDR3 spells CASSLAPGSTDTQYF. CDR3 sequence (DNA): TGTGCCAGCAGCTTGGCGCCAGGAAGCACAGATACGCAGTATTTT.

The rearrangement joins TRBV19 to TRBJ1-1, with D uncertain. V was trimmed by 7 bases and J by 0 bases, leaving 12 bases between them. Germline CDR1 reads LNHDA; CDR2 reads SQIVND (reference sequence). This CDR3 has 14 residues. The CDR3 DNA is TGTGCCAGTACGATGGAGGGTATGAACACTGAAGCTTTCTTT. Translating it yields CASTMEGMNTEAFF.

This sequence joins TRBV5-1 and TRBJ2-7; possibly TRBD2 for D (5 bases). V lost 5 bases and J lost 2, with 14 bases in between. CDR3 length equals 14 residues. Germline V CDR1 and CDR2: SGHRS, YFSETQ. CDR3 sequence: CASRQPGTAYEQYF. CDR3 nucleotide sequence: TGCGCCAGCAGGCAACCGGGAACCGCCTACGAGCAGTACTTC.

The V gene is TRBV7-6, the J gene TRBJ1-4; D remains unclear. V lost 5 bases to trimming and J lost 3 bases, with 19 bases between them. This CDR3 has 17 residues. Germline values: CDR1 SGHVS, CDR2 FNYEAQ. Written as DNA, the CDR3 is TGTGCCAGCAGCCCGAGTTCGGGGTCCGAACCTAATGAAAAACTGTTTTTT. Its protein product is CASSPSSGSEPNEKLFF.

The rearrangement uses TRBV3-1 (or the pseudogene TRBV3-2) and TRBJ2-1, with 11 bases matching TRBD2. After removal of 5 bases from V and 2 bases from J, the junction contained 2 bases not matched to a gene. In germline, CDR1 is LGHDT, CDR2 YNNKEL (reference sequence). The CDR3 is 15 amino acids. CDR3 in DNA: TGTGCCAGCAGCATAGCGGGGGGGACCTACAATGAGCAGTTCTTC. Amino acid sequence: CASSIAGGTYNEQFF.

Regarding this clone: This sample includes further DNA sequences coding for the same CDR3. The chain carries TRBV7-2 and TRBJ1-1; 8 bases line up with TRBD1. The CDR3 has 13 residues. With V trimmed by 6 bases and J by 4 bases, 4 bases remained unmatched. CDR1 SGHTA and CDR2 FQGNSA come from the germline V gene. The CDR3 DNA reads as TGTGCCAGCAGGACCCAGGGGGCCACTGAAGCTTTCTTT. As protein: CASRTQGATEAFF.

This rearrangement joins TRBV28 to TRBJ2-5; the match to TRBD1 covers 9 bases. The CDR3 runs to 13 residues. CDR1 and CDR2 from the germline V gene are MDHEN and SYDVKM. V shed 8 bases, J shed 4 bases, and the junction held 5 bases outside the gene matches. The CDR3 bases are TGTGCCAGCCGTGGGACAGGGCGAGAGACCCAGTACTTC. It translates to CASRGTGRETQYF.

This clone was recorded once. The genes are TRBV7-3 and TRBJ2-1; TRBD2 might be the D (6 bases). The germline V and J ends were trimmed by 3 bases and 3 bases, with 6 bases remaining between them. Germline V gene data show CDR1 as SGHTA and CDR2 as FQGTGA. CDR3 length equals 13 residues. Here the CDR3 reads CASSLTSYNEQFF. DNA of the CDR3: TGTGCCAGCAGCTTGACTAGCTACAATGAGCAGTTCTTC.

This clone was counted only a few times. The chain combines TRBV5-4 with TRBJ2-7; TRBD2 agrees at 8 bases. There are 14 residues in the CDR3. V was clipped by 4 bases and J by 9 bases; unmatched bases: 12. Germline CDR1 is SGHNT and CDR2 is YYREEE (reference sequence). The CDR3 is CASSARGVSGLQYF. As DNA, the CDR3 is TGTGCCAGCAGCGCGCGGGGGGTGTCCGGTTTGCAGTACTTC. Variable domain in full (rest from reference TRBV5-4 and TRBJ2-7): ETGVTQSPTHLIKTRGQQVTLRCSSQSGHNTVSWYQQALGQGPQFIFQYYREEENGRGNFPPRFSGLQFPNYSSELNVNALELDDSALYLCASSARGVSGLQYFGPGTRLTVT.

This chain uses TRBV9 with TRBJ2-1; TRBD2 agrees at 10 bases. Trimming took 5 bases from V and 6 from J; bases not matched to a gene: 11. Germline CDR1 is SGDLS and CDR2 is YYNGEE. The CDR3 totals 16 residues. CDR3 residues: CASSEKLAGSLNEQFF. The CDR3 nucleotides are TGTGCCAGCAGTGAAAAACTAGCGGGGAGCCTCAATGAGCAGTTCTTC.

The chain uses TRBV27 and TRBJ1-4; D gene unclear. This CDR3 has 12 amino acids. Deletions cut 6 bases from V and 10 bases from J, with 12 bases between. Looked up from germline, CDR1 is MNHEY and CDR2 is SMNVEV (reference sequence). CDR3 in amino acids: CASRDLEGKLFF. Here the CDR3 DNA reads TGTGCCAGCAGGGACTTAGAGGGAAAACTGTTTTTT. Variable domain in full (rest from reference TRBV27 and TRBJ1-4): EAQVTQNPRYLITVTGKKLTVTCSQNMNHEYMSWYRQDPGLGLRQIYYSMNVEVTDKGDVPEGYKVSRKEKRNFPLILESPSPNQTSLYFCASRDLEGKLFFGSGTQLSVL.

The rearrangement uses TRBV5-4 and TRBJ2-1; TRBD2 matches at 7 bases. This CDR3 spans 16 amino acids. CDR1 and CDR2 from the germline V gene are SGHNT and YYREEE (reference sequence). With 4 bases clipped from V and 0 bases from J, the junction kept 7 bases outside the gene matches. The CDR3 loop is CASSEGGGSSYNEQFF. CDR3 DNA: TGTGCCAGCAGCGAGGGCGGGGGTAGCTCCTACAATGAGCAGTTCTTC. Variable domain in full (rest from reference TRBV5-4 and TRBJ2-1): ETGVTQSPTHLIKTRGQQVTLRCSSQSGHNTVSWYQQALGQGPQFIFQYYREEENGRGNFPPRFSGLQFPNYSSELNVNALELDDSALYLCASSEGGGSSYNEQFFGPGTRLTVL.

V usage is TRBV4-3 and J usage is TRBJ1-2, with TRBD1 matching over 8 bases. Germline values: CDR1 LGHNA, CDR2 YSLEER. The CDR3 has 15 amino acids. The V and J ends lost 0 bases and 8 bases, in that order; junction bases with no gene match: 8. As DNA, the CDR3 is TGCGCCAGCAGCCAAGAATTGACAGGGGCGAGGGGCTACACCTTC. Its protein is CASSQELTGARGYTF.

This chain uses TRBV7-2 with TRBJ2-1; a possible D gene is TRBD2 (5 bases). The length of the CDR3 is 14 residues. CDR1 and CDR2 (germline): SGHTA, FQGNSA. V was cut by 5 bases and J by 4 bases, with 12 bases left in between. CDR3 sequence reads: CASSPNGLYNEQFF. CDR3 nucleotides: TGTGCCAGCAGCCCAAACGGACTGTACAATGAGCAGTTCTTC.

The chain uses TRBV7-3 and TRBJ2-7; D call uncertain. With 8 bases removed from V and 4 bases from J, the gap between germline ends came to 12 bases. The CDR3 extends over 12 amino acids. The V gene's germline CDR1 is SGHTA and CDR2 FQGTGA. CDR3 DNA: TGTGCCAGCGGGCCCGGTCGGTACGAGCAGTACTTC. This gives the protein CASGPGRYEQYF.

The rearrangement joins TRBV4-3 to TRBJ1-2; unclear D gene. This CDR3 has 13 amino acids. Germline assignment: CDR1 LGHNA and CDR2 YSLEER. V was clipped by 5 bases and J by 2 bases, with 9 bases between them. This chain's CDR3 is CASSRELNYGYTF. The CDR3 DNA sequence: TGCGCCAGCAGCAGGGAGCTGAACTATGGCTACACCTTC.

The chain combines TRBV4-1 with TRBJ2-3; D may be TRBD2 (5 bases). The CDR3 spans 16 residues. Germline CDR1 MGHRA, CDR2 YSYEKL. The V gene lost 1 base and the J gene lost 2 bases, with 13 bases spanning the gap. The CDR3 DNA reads TGCGCCAGCAGCCAAGGGTACGGACTTGACACAGATACGCAGTATTTT. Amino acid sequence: CASSQGYGLDTDTQYF.

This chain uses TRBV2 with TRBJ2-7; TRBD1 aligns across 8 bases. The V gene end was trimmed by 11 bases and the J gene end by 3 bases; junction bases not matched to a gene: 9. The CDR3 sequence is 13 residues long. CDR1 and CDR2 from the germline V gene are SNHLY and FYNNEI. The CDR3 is CAGSGQVGYEQYF. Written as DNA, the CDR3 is TGTGCCGGATCGGGACAGGTCGGCTACGAGCAGTACTTC.

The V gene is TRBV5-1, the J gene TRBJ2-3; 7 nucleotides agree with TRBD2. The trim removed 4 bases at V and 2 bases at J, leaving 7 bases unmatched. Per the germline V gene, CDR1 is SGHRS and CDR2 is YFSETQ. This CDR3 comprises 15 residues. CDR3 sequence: CASSKPGLSTDTQYF. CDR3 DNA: TGCGCCAGCAGCAAACCGGGACTATCCACAGATACGCAGTATTTT.

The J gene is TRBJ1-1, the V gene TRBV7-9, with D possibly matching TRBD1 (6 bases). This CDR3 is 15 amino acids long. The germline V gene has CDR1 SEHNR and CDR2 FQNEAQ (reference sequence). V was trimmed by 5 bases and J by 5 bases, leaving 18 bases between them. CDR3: CASSREKTGHTEAFF. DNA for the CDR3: TGTGCCAGCAGCCGAGAAAAAACAGGGCATACTGAAGCTTTCTTT. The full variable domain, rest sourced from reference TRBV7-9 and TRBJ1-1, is DTGVSQNPRHKITKRGQNVTFRCDPISEHNRLYWYRQTLGQGPEFLTYFQNEAQLEKSRLLSDRFSAERPKGSFSTLEIQRTEQGDSAMYLCASSREKTGHTEAFFGQGTRLTVV.